This T cell receptor (beta chain) was found in a study of regulatory T cells in long-lasting Graves disease. This CDR3 has 13 residues. Germline CDR1 SGHVS, CDR2 FQNEAQ. Trimming removed 8 bases from V and 4 bases from J, with 15 bases in between. In building TCR beta libraries, iRepertoire HTBI primers were used together with Arm-PCR of CDR3 regions. TCRdb used MiXCR to reprocess the multiplex PCR reads, holding one entry per CDR3 protein. The table lists about 400,000 distinct CDR3 sequences, around 21% of them singletons, with around 21% in the top ten. Time point of the sample: persistent/refractory GD, antithyroid drugs over 5 years with positive TRAb. From PBMCs, RNA was extracted and then used to make the TCR library. This clonotype appeared many times.

The sample here was peripheral blood mononuclear cells (PBMCs), taken when the disease was refractory, from a patient treated with antithyroid drugs. This TCR derives from a female donor with Graves disease. V and J are TRBV7-8 and TRBJ2-7; D might be TRBD1 or TRBD2, each matching 6 bases. CDR3 DNA: TGTGCCAGCCGAGACGGGGGCGTTTACGAGCAGTACTTC. It yields the protein CASRDGGVYEQYF.